The source of this T cell receptor (beta chain) is a study of T cells in Graves' hyperthyroidism and ophthalmopathy (dated by TCRdb to between 2017 and 2020). Study-wide context: Peripheral blood samples were taken at the time of initial diagnosis, prior to any treatment. TCR V-J signatures able to tell the groups apart were searched for in a discovery cohort of 100 or so patients, of whom 40 to 45 had Graves' ophthalmopathy and under 65 had stable Graves' hyperthyroidism. In addition, the study compared T-cell repertoires in thyroid tissue and in blood from six Graves' hyperthyroidism patients. Prospective prediction of ophthalmopathy was tested in an independent validation cohort consisting of 18 hyperthyroidism patients and some 15 patients who later progressed to ophthalmopathy. For training and testing, the 100 or so patients in the discovery cohort were randomly divided in a 7:3 ratio. After sampling, hyperthyroidism patients received methimazole starting at 30 mg daily, and ophthalmopathy patients received high-dose intravenous methylprednisolone. According to the paper, TCR Vbeta CDR3 sequencing was carried out on some 130 peripheral blood samples, which came from 40 to 45 ophthalmopathy, about 75 hyperthyroidism and roughly 17 progressor patients.

From the cysteine up to the phenylalanine, the CDR3 has a length of 14 residues. Only the CDR3 region is kept as DNA, spanning 42 bases read in frame from base 1. The germline V and J ends show losses of 7 bases and 6 bases respectively, and no gene match explains 6 bases of the junction. The TCR beta CDR3 regions were amplified from RNA transcripts. The first round of RT-PCR for the TCR CDR3 was performed with the HTBI primer set and the Qiagen OneStep RT-PCR kit. Libraries were constructed in a second round of multiplex PCR, after which size selection and purification were performed. Libraries were sequenced paired-end with 100 bp reads on an Illumina HiSeq2000. As for the original processing: SOAPnuke was used to process the raw data, with reads discarded if the reads contained adapters or uncalled bases, had a mean Phred below 15, or lacked an exact constant-primer or identifier match. High-quality paired reads were merged using COPE v1.2.5, and each unique nucleotide sequence was defined as a clonotype. MiTCR v1.1 was used to align clonotypes to the IMGT TRBV, TRBD and TRBJ reference segments. Analysis was restricted to V-J combinations with a frequency above 0.0001, which covered 98% to 99.2% of repertoires. A TCS score was defined as the ratio of F50 (clonal expansion) to E x V (chaos), with BLOSUM62-based TCRdist applied between CDR3 peptides within each V-J. Welch's t-statistics and random forest reduced 514 V-J features to around 14, which were used in a naive Bayes classifier (R e1071). TCRdb reran the public reads through fastp at Q25 and MiXCR, keeping productive beta chains. Each entry is one CDR3 protein sequence, shown with its most common DNA and genes. TCRdb assigned the V and J calls; the authors' analysis was not used. The sample profile shows about 600,000 distinct CDR3 sequences; over 12% of them were found once. The top ten clonotypes cover roughly 6.9% of the sample.

Results and caveats for the whole study, not just this receptor: A 13 V-J signature model separated ophthalmopathy from stable hyperthyroidism, with around 91% sensitivity and roughly 81% specificity in cross-validation and 80%/75% in testing. No statistical method was used to fix the sample size in advance, and group allocation was not hidden from the investigators. In validation, the model predicted progression to ophthalmopathy a median of roughly 6.5 months before onset, with 65% to 71% sensitivity and more than 72% specificity. Most expanded thyroid clonotypes (frequency above 0.001) were also detected in blood, suggesting blood repertoires may reflect thyroid immune responses.

Ophthalmopathy patients had moderately to severely active disease, Clinical Activity Score of at least 3, NOSPECS grade of at least 4, and duration under 3 months. Any patient with an uncontrolled infection, another autoimmune disease, pregnancy or lactation was excluded. Diagnoses were based on clinical symptoms, serum thyroxine and TRAb, thyroid ultrasound and orbital computed tomography. PBMCs were separated from around 9.1 ml of fresh peripheral blood using Ficoll-Paque density gradient centrifugation. Trizol reagent was used to extract total RNA, and RNA quality was then checked on an Agilent 2100 Bioanalyzer. This clonotype was seen only a few times. The antigen this receptor binds is unknown. Per-base qualities were not stored, and no clone one base away is much larger.

The TCR was taken from a young woman with Graves' ophthalmopathy. The sequencing input was blood. The chain employs TRBV12-3 or TRBV12-4 and TRBJ1-5, with 10 central nucleotides matching TRBD1. The nucleotide sequence reads as follows: TGTGCCAGCACCTGGGGGACAGGGGTTCAGCCCCAGCATTTT. Translation gives CASTWGTGVQPQHF.